What follows are 24 T cell receptor beta chains derived from one specimen sequenced in a study of blood T cell repertoires in COVID-19 (dated by TCRdb to about 2020). Receptor libraries were prepared by the immunoSEQ multiplex PCR assay. TCRdb took over this immuneACCESS table, retaining in-frame rearrangements with V and J assigned. Such tables are incomplete; in checked studies, under half of the missing clones stem from an unresolved V gene, and the remainder is unexplained. The sample table contains some 120,000 clones; only one count was recorded for roughly 86% of them. The ten largest clones represent 9.5% to 15% of the sample. The specimen sequenced was peripheral blood. All receptors derive from a human donor in a cohort sampled during active COVID-19.

This chain uses TRBV3-1 (or the pseudogene TRBV3-2) with TRBJ2-2; TRBD1 agrees at 9 bases. The J segment lost 6 bases and the V segment lost 1 base, leaving 9 bases of the junction unmatched. The CDR3 spans 17 residues. The V gene's germline CDR1 is LGHDT and CDR2 YNNKEL (reference sequence). CDR3 in amino acids: CASSQGPTGGGSGELFF. The DNA for the CDR3 is TGTGCCAGCAGCCAAGGCCCGACAGGGGGGGGCTCCGGGGAGCTGTTTTTT.

V and J are TRBV7-6 and TRBJ2-7; perhaps TRBD2 as D (6 bases). CDR1 is SGHVS, CDR2 FNYEAQ, per germline. V was pared by 5 bases and J by 6 bases, with 11 bases between. This CDR3 region has 12 residues. Here the CDR3 reads CASSLGTLEQYF. The CDR3 bases are TGTGCCAGCAGCCTAGGGACTCTCGAGCAGTACTTC.

CDR3 sequence reads: CASSSTGVEQYF. CDR3 sequence (DNA): TGCGCCAGCAGCTCCACAGGGGTCGAGCAGTACTTC. The chain carries TRBV5-1 and TRBJ2-7; 7 bases fit TRBD1. With V trimmed by 3 bases and J by 6 bases, 3 bases remained unmatched. From germline, CDR1 is SGHRS and CDR2 YFSETQ. The CDR3 contains 12 residues.

The V gene is TRBV5-1, the J gene TRBJ1-2; possible D gene TRBD1, 5 bases. This CDR3 is 16 amino acids long. Trimming removed 4 bases at V and 4 bases at J, with 20 bases between. Looked up from germline, CDR1 is SGHRS and CDR2 is YFSETQ. The CDR3 bases are TGCGCCAGCAGCCCGGGTGTGCTGGACAAAGGCTATGGCTACACCTTC. It translates to CASSPGVLDKGYGYTF.

A word on this clone: Additional DNA sequences in this sample encode the identical CDR3. The chain has TRBV3-1 (or the pseudogene TRBV3-2) and TRBJ2-3; no definite D call. This CDR3 comprises 12 residues. Germline V CDR1 and CDR2: LGHDT, YNNKEL (reference sequence). V was clipped by 4 bases and J by 1 base, with 3 bases between them. The CDR3 nucleotides are TGTGCCAGCAGCCGAGGCACAGATACGCAGTATTTT. Residues: CASSRGTDTQYF.

The J gene is TRBJ1-2, the V gene TRBV18; TRBD1 is a possible D gene (5 bases). This CDR3 comprises 16 residues. V dropped 3 bases and J dropped 3 bases, with 17 bases sitting between them. Germline CDR1 reads KGHSH; CDR2 reads LQKENI. CDR3 nucleotides: TGTGCCAGCTCACCCCTTGGCAGGGCGAAGGACTATGGCTACACCTTC. Amino acid sequence: CASSPLGRAKDYGYTF.

The chain has TRBV11-1 and TRBJ2-5, with 10 nucleotides matching TRBD2. The CDR3 covers 16 residues. CDR1 SGHAT and CDR2 FQDESV come from the germline V gene (reference sequence). The V gene end was trimmed by 5 bases and the J gene end by 1 base; junction bases not matched to a gene: 7. CDR3 region: CASSEWTSGLQETQYF. CDR3 coding DNA: TGTGCCAGCAGCGAATGGACTAGCGGACTCCAAGAGACCCAGTACTTC.

This clone was counted between two and nine times. This chain connects TRBV4-2 to TRBJ1-1; the match to TRBD1 covers 10 bases. Per the germline V gene, CDR1 is LGHNA and CDR2 is YNFKEQ. V lost 3 bases, J lost 6 bases, and 7 bases stayed unmatched. The CDR3 spans 15 residues. The CDR3 coding sequence is TGTGCCAGCAGCCACGGTGGGACAGGGGACGCTGAAGCTTTCTTT. Encoded protein: CASSHGGTGDAEAFF.

This rearrangement joins TRBV5-1 to TRBJ1-6, with 10 bases aligning to TRBD1. Germline V gene sequence: CDR1 SGHRS, CDR2 YFSETQ. Trimming cost V 3 bases and J 7 bases; bases outside gene matches: 1. The CDR3 contains 14 residues. The CDR3 loop is CASSSGQGNSPLHF. The DNA of the CDR3 is TGCGCCAGCAGCTCGGGACAGGGGAATTCACCCCTCCACTTT.

The gene calls are TRBV5-1 and TRBJ2-7; 7 bases are a match to TRBD1. The CDR3 is made up of 15 amino acids. The V and J ends lost 2 bases and 2 bases, in that order; junction bases with no gene match: 7. In germline, CDR1 is SGHRS, CDR2 YFSETQ. The CDR3 DNA is TGCGCCAGCAGCTTTCGGGACAGCGCAACCTACGAGCAGTACTTC. Residues: CASSFRDSATYEQYF.

This clone is medium-sized. Distinct nucleotide sequences in the sample also encode this CDR3. The CDR3 is CASSLDGGGYTF. The CDR3 DNA reads TGCGCCAGCAGCTTGGACGGAGGTGGCTACACCTTC. The chain combines TRBV5-1 with TRBJ1-2; D remains ambiguous. CDR1 is SGHRS and CDR2 is YFSETQ in the germline V gene. The CDR3 spans 12 residues. With 0 bases removed from V and 7 bases from J, the gap between germline ends came to 7 bases. The full variable domain, in which reference TRBV5-1 and TRBJ1-2 provide the parts outside the CDR3, is KAGVTQTPRYLIKTRGQQVTLSCSPISGHRSVSWYQQTPGQGLQFLFEYFSETQRNKGNFPGRFSGRQFSNSRSEMNVSTLELGDSALYLCASSLDGGGYTFGSGTRLTVV.

This sequence joins TRBV7-6 and TRBJ2-1; D perhaps matches TRBD1 (5 bases). The germline V gene encodes CDR1 SGHVS and CDR2 FNYEAQ. The CDR3 contains 16 residues. Trimming took off 2 bases at V and 4 bases at J, with 15 bases between the two ends. The CDR3 DNA is TGTGCCAGCAGCTTACCTGGTGGGGCAGGGTACAATGAGCAGTTCTTC. Protein: CASSLPGGAGYNEQFF.

This chain uses TRBV6-5 with TRBJ2-3; maybe TRBD2 (7 bases). Trimming took 4 bases from V and 2 from J, leaving 13 bases between them. CDR3 length: 15 amino acids. Germline V lookup: CDR1 MNHEY, CDR2 SVGAGI. The CDR3 nucleotides are TGTGCCAGCAGTTCCTTAGGGGGGGTCACAGATACGCAGTATTTT. It encodes CASSSLGGVTDTQYF.

This clone came up once. The chain uses TRBV5-1 and TRBJ2-2, with TRBD1 as a possible D gene (5 bases). This CDR3 comprises 16 residues. Germline-derived CDR1 and CDR2 are SGHRS and YFSETQ. V gave up 6 bases and J gave up 1 base, with 16 bases separating them. CDR3 sequence (DNA): TGCGCCAGCAAAAGGGGCAGTCTTGTGAACACCGGGGAGCTGTTTTTT. The encoded protein is CASKRGSLVNTGELFF.

This chain joins TRBV27 and TRBJ2-3; 9 positions match TRBD2. V was clipped by 8 bases and J by 1 base; unmatched bases: 7. Germline CDR1 is MNHEY and CDR2 is SMNVEV (reference sequence). CDR3 size: 15 residues. The CDR3, as DNA: TGTGCCAGCTCTAAAGCGGGGGGACGCACAGATACGCAGTATTTT. Amino acid sequence: CASSKAGGRTDTQYF.

The rearrangement links TRBV29-1 to TRBJ1-2, with TRBD1 matching 7 bases. This CDR3 region has 13 residues. V gave up 0 bases and J gave up 6 bases; unmatched junction bases: 4. In germline, CDR1 is SQVTM, CDR2 ANQGSEA. The CDR3 nucleotides read TGCAGCGTTGAAGAGGGACAGAAGGATGGCTACACCTTC. It specifies CSVEEGQKDGYTF. Supplemented by reference TRBV29-1 and TRBJ1-2, the full variable domain reads SAVISQKPSRDICQRGTSLTIQCQVDSQVTMMFWYRQQPGQSLTLIATANQGSEATYESGFVIDKFPISRPNLTFSTLTVSNMSPEDSSIYLCSVEEGQKDGYTFGSGTRLTVV.

The chain joins TRBV10-3 to TRBJ2-3; 12 nucleotides align to TRBD2. CDR3 length: 16 amino acids. J was trimmed by 8 bases and V by 2 bases; bases with no gene match: 8. CDR1 ENHRY and CDR2 SYGVKD come from the germline V gene. The CDR3 loop is CAISEERVTSGGTQYF. CDR3 nucleotide sequence: TGTGCCATCAGTGAGGAAAGGGTGACTAGCGGGGGTACGCAGTATTTT.

The CDR3 loop is CASSFESGGGRETQYF. The CDR3 DNA sequence: TGTGCCAGCTCCTTCGAATCTGGGGGAGGAAGAGAGACCCAGTACTTC. The chain couples TRBV7-8 to TRBJ2-5; D may be TRBD2 (6 bases). The CDR3 has 16 residues. V lost 8 bases and J 4 bases, leaving 23 bases between the germline ends. Germline V gene data show CDR1 as SGHVS and CDR2 as FQNEAQ. The variable domain in full, completed from reference TRBV7-8 and TRBJ2-5, reads GAGVSQSPRYKVAKRGQDVALRCDPISGHVSLFWYQQALGQGPEFLTYFQNEAQLDKSGLPSDRFFAERPEGSVSTLKIQRTQQEDSAVYLCASSFESGGGRETQYFGPGTRLLVL.

The chain has TRBV5-4 and TRBJ1-3; TRBD1 agrees at 7 bases. V gave up 2 bases and J gave up 1 base; unmatched junction bases: 9. Germline assignment: CDR1 SGHNT and CDR2 YYREEE (reference sequence). This CDR3 region has 17 residues. The chain's CDR3 is CASSFPGTANSGNTIYF. In DNA, the CDR3 is TGTGCCAGCAGCTTCCCCGGGACAGCGAATTCTGGAAACACCATATATTTT.

Here the CDR3 DNA reads TGTGCCAGCAGCTTAGCTGGACAGGGGGCGGCCAAAAACATTCAGTACTTC. Protein product: CASSLAGQGAAKNIQYF. The chain carries TRBV7-9 and TRBJ2-4, with 11 bases aligning to TRBD1. The CDR3 is made up of 17 amino acids. J gave up 1 base and V 0 bases, and 2 bases lay outside the gene matches. CDR1 is SEHNR, CDR2 FQNEAQ, per germline (reference sequence).

The V gene is TRBV14, the J gene TRBJ2-7; D perhaps matches TRBD2 (5 bases). Germline V CDR1 and CDR2: SGHDN, FVKESK. V lost 0 bases to trimming and J lost 6 bases, with 12 bases between them. The CDR3 runs 14 residues. The DNA for the CDR3 is TGTGCCAGCAGCCAAGAGGAGGCAAGGGTCGAGCAGTACTTC. It yields the protein CASSQEEARVEQYF.

The chain joins TRBV4-2 to TRBJ2-1, with 7 bases aligning to TRBD1. Trimming at V came to 4 bases and at J to 3 bases, leaving 9 bases not matched to a gene. The V gene's germline CDR1 is LGHNA and CDR2 YNFKEQ. CDR3 length: 16 residues. CDR3 in amino acids: CASSRQGVEGYNEQFF. As DNA, the CDR3 is TGTGCCAGCAGCCGTCAGGGGGTAGAGGGCTACAATGAGCAGTTCTTC.

This rearrangement joins TRBV4-1 to TRBJ1-5, with 9 positions matching TRBD1. The ends lost 6 bases at V and 9 bases at J; junction bases unmatched: 9. CDR3 size: 14 residues. Germline V gene sequence: CDR1 MGHRA, CDR2 YSYEKL. This CDR3 reads CASSRDRERLPQHF. Here the CDR3 DNA reads TGCGCCAGCAGTCGGGACAGGGAGCGTTTGCCCCAGCATTTT.

To note about this clone: Other nucleotide sequences from this sample produce the same CDR3. The chain joins TRBV18 to TRBJ2-7; TRBD2 might be the D (5 bases). Trimming shortened V by 3 bases and J by 0 bases, and 6 bases separated the two germline ends. Germline values: CDR1 KGHSH, CDR2 LQKENI. This CDR3 has 13 amino acids. CDR3 in DNA: TGTGCCAGCTCACCGGACTCCTCCTACGAGCAGTACTTC. Its translation: CASSPDSSYEQYF.